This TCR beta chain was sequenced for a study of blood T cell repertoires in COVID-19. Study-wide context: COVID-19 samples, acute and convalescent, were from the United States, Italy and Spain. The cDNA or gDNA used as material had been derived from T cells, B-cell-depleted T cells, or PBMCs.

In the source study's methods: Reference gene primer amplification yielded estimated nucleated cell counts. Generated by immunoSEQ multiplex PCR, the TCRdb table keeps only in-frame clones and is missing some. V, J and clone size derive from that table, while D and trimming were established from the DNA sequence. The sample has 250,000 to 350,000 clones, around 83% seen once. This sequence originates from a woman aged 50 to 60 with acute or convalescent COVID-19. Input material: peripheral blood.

CDR3 sequence (DNA): TGTGCCAGCAGCTTAGAACTAGCGGGAGGCACCGGGGAGCTGTTTTTT. This translates into CASSLELAGGTGELFF. The chain uses TRBV7-8 and TRBJ2-2, with 12 bases matching TRBD2. CDR3 length: 16 amino acids. Germline V gene data show CDR1 as SGHVS and CDR2 as FQNEAQ. V gave up 1 base and J gave up 4 bases; unmatched junction bases: 1.